Here is one T cell receptor (beta chain) with its context. These data belong to a study of blood T cell repertoires in COVID-19. V trimming: 3 bases; J trimming: 10 bases; junction bases outside the gene matches: 6. Germline lookup yields CDR1 KGHSH and CDR2 LQKENI. The CDR3 has 14 amino acids. The protocol was immunoSEQ multiplex PCR, while the TCRdb copy is restricted to in-frame clones and leaves out a portion. In the table there are around 140,000 clones, approximately 84% of which are singletons. Sequenced input: PBMCs or T cells enriched from blood (not recorded which). The J gene is TRBJ1-2, the V gene TRBV18; 12 nucleotides match TRBD1. This TCR was recovered from a man in his fifties in a cohort exposed to, infected with or recovered from COVID-19 (not recorded which). CDR3 region: CASSPLGTGGPYTF. For the CDR3, the DNA is TGTGCCAGCTCACCCCTCGGGACAGGGGGCCCCTACACCTTC.